This T cell receptor beta chain is from a study of technical replicates of blood from a handful of donors. Here immunoSEQ multiplex PCR was the method, and the copy in TCRdb shows in-frame clones only, minus some. The table has some 94,000 clones, less than 96% seen once. The source is a human donor in good health. Material: T cells isolated from PBMCs.

CDR3 sequence: CASSLQFHEQYF. The CDR3 DNA reads TGCGCCAGCAGCTTACAATTCCACGAGCAGTACTTC. This rearrangement joins TRBV5-1 to TRBJ2-7; the D is unclear. The length of the CDR3 is 12 residues. With 2 bases removed from V and 5 bases from J, the gap between germline ends came to 8 bases. Per germline, CDR1 SGHRS and CDR2 YFSETQ.